This TCR beta chain was found in a study of T cell responses to AZD1222 COVID-19 vaccine. General study findings and limits: Reportedly, nearly half the spike-specific TCRs target unmutated variant regions. Repertoire sampling happened only post peak T cell response. At baseline, seropositivity was found in only a handful of AZD1222 recipients. The donor group comprised mostly white British people and more females; the analysis possibly underestimated clonal diversity.

TCRdb's table, derived via immunoSEQ multiplex PCR, lists solely in-frame clones and lacks some. Among over 150,000 clones listed, over 80% were seen once. The CDR3 sequence is 16 residues long. Trimming removed 4 bases from V and 0 bases from J; junction bases left unmatched: 6. Germline V gene sequence: CDR1 LGHNA, CDR2 YNFKEQ. With respect to this clone: Its specificity is not known.

This specimen consisted of peripheral blood, obtained 28 days after the second dose of the MenACWY control vaccine. The chain combines TRBV4-2 with TRBJ2-7; 10 nucleotides match TRBD2. The TCR comes from an adult who received the MenACWY meningococcal vaccine as a control. The DNA for the CDR3 is TGTGCCAGCAGCCGCCGAAGCGGGGGGGCCTCCTACGAGCAGTACTTC. Translated, it gives CASSRRSGGASYEQYF.